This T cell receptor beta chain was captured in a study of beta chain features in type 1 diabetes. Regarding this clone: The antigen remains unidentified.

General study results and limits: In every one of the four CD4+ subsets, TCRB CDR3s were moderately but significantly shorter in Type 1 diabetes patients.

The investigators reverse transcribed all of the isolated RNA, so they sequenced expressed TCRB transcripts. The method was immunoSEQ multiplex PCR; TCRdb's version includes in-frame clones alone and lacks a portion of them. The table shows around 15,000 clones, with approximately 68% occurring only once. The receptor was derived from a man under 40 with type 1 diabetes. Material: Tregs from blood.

DNA for the CDR3: TGTGCCAGCACCTCAACCGGGACAGCAAGTTACGAGCAGTACTTC. Translation: CASTSTGTASYEQYF. The genes are TRBV25-1 and TRBJ2-7; 7 bases match TRBD1. The CDR3 has 15 amino acids. Looked up from germline, CDR1 is MGHDK and CDR2 is SYGVNS. Trimming cost V 7 bases and J 4 bases; bases outside gene matches: 13.